The table lists the clone carrying this TCR beta chain with many counts. The data originate from a study of molecular identifiers for immune sequencing clone quantification. V was clipped by 0 bases and J by 4 bases, with 12 bases between them. Germline CDR1 and CDR2: SGHRS and YFSETQ. The CDR3 runs to 15 residues. TCRdb analysed the PCR reads with MiXCR anew, one entry per CDR3 protein. Altogether around 470,000 distinct CDR3 sequences are present, about 25% being singletons, with the ten largest covering under 0.85%. The sequenced sample was naive CD8+ T cells from blood, with Jurkat cell RNA spiked in. Noted subset: FACS-sorted CD8+CD4-CCR7+CD45RA+ naive T cells. The sequence came from a human donor in good health. Some libraries in this study had Jurkat cell RNA spiked in. The chain has TRBV5-1 and TRBJ2-3, with D possibly being TRBD2 (6 bases). CDR3 in amino acids: CASSLVAGRADTQYF. Here the CDR3 DNA reads TGCGCCAGCAGCTTGGTTGCGGGGCGGGCAGATACGCAGTATTTT.